These 15 T cell receptor beta chains share one sample of origin, sequenced in a study of graft-versus-host responses after intestinal transplantation. Graft samples were processed, releasing intraepithelial and lamina propria lymphocytes. Profiled with immunoSEQ multiplex PCR; TCRdb holds only in-frame clones, not every one. The data contain nearly 4,500 clones, 65% to 80% of them singletons. Source: ileum tissue, taken around 340 days after intestinal transplantation. The receptors derive from a human patient who received an intestinal transplant, so some T cells may come from the graft donor.

The gene calls are TRBV6-5 and TRBJ1-6; a possible D gene is TRBD1 (5 bases). The germline V gene encodes CDR1 MNHEY and CDR2 SVGAGI. This CDR3 has 16 amino acids. Between the trimmed V and J ends, which lost 3 bases and 2 bases, there was a span of 11 bases. The CDR3 coding sequence is TGTGCCAGCAGTTATGGGGAGGGGACCTATAATTCACCCCTCCACTTT. It specifies CASSYGEGTYNSPLHF.

This chain links TRBV5-1 with TRBJ2-5; 10 positions match TRBD1. The length of the CDR3 is 15 residues. Germline values: CDR1 SGHRS, CDR2 YFSETQ. The V and J ends lost 6 bases and 5 bases, in that order; junction bases with no gene match: 10. In DNA, the CDR3 is TGCGCCAGCAAAGTCCGGGACAGGGGAGGCGAGACCCAGTACTTC. It yields the protein CASKVRDRGGETQYF.

The V call is TRBV25-1, the J call TRBJ2-3; tentative D call: TRBD2 (5 bases). There are 15 residues in the CDR3. The V gene's germline CDR1 is MGHDK and CDR2 SYGVNS. Trimming cost V 3 bases and J 0 bases, with 10 bases left between them. The CDR3 DNA follows: TGTGCCAGCAGTGAGAGGGTGGCTAGCACAGATACGCAGTATTTT. Its protein product is CASSERVASTDTQYF. Full variable domain (rest looked up from reference TRBV25-1 and TRBJ2-3): EADIYQTPRYLVIGTGKKITLECSQTMGHDKMYWYQQDPGMELHLIHYSYGVNSTEKGDLSSESTVSRIRTEHFPLTLESARPSHTSQYLCASSERVASTDTQYFGPGTRLTVL.

The V call is TRBV27, the J call TRBJ1-2; D not certain. The CDR3 spans 16 residues. Germline CDR1 MNHEY, CDR2 SMNVEV (reference sequence). The ends were cut back, 4 bases at V and 4 bases at J, with 19 bases in the middle. The CDR3 region is CASSSRSPKGSYGYTF. In DNA, the CDR3 is TGTGCCAGCAGTTCCCGGAGCCCCAAAGGGAGCTATGGCTACACCTTC.

V and J are TRBV10-1 and TRBJ2-3, with 9 nucleotides matching TRBD1. This CDR3 comprises 15 residues. V gave up 6 bases and J gave up 2 bases; unmatched junction bases: 6. In germline, CDR1 is WNHNN, CDR2 SYGVQD (reference sequence). CDR3 in DNA: TGCGCCAGCAGAGCCGGGACAGGGACCACAGATACGCAGTATTTT. Translated: CASRAGTGTTDTQYF.

The gene calls are TRBV27 and TRBJ2-7, with 8 positions matching TRBD2. Trimming removed 5 bases from V and 3 bases from J; junction bases left unmatched: 9. CDR1 MNHEY and CDR2 SMNVEV come from the germline V gene (reference sequence). CDR3 length equals 15 residues. The CDR3 bases are TGTGCCAGCAGTCCCCCCGCGGGGGGATACTACGAGCAGTACTTC. The encoded protein is CASSPPAGGYYEQYF.

The chain combines TRBV4-2 with TRBJ1-2; D remains unclear. Germline V lookup: CDR1 LGHNA, CDR2 YNFKEQ. V lost 1 base to trimming and J lost 5 bases, with 5 bases between them. This CDR3 is 12 amino acids long. CDR3 in DNA: TGTGCCAGCAGCCAAGCCGGGTATGGCTACACCTTC. Amino acids: CASSQAGYGYTF.

Concerning this clone itself: Other DNA sequences of this sample code for an identical CDR3. The chain carries TRBV28 and TRBJ2-7; D may be TRBD2 (5 bases). The CDR3 is 13 residues long. Germline CDR1 MDHEN, CDR2 SYDVKM. Trimming took 3 bases from V and 1 from J, leaving 7 bases between them. The chain's CDR3 is CASSFGVSYEQYF. The DNA for the CDR3 is TGTGCCAGCAGTTTCGGGGTTTCCTACGAGCAGTACTTC.

J is TRBJ2-7 and V is TRBV6-5; D is possibly TRBD2 (5 bases). The CDR3 sequence is 16 residues long. Germline lookup yields CDR1 MNHEY and CDR2 SVGAGI. Trimming pared 4 bases from V and 5 bases from J, leaving 21 bases between. CDR3 in amino acids: CASSFSDSSSVNEQYF. DNA of the CDR3: TGTGCCAGCAGTTTTAGCGACTCTTCTTCAGTCAACGAGCAGTACTTC.

The V gene is TRBV5-1, the J gene TRBJ2-3; D is ambiguous. CDR3 size: 14 residues. The V gene lost 5 bases and the J gene lost 0 bases, with 10 bases spanning the gap. Germline loops: CDR1 SGHRS, CDR2 YFSETQ. DNA for the CDR3: TGCGCCAGCAGAAAAGATACTAGCACAGATACGCAGTATTTT. Translation gives CASRKDTSTDTQYF.

This chain links TRBV6-7 with TRBJ1-2, with 7 bases aligning to TRBD1. TRBV6-7 is an ORF for which the function is uncertain. The CDR3 spans 13 residues. After removal of 6 bases from V and 6 bases from J, the junction contained 7 bases not matched to a gene. CDR3 region: CASRKSQGDGYTF. As DNA, the CDR3 is TGTGCCAGCAGAAAAAGCCAGGGGGATGGCTACACCTTC.

By sample share, this clone is large (0.1 to 1%). The chain recombines TRBV4-1 with TRBJ1-3; D is undetermined. The germline CDR1 and CDR2 sequences are MGHRA and YSYEKL. V dropped 1 base and J dropped 4 bases, with 11 bases sitting between them. The CDR3 extends over 15 amino acids. CDR3 nucleotides: TGCGCCAGCAGCCAAGTGGAGGGTTGGGGAAACACCATATATTTT. Residues: CASSQVEGWGNTIYF.

The chain carries TRBV6-1 and TRBJ1-5; no reliable D call. V was cut by 6 bases and J by 9 bases, with 9 bases left in between. CDR3 length: 11 residues. Germline V lookup: CDR1 MNHNS, CDR2 SASEGT. The CDR3 protein is CASSTVWPQHF. The CDR3 DNA sequence: TGTGCCAGCAGCACGGTTTGGCCCCAGCATTTT.

The chain has TRBV5-1 and TRBJ2-1, with 10 bases identical to TRBD2. J gave up 7 bases and V 4 bases, and 11 bases lay outside the gene matches. The CDR3 has 16 amino acids. The germline V gene encodes CDR1 SGHRS and CDR2 YFSETQ. The CDR3 DNA is TGCGCCAGCAGCCCACTAACTAGCGGGAAAGGAAATGAGCAGTTCTTC. As protein: CASSPLTSGKGNEQFF. Full variable domain (rest looked up from reference TRBV5-1 and TRBJ2-1): KAGVTQTPRYLIKTRGQQVTLSCSPISGHRSVSWYQQTPGQGLQFLFEYFSETQRNKGNFPGRFSGRQFSNSRSEMNVSTLELGDSALYLCASSPLTSGKGNEQFFGPGTRLTVL.

A few counts support this clone. V and J are TRBV7-8 and TRBJ2-5, with D uncertain. Germline-derived CDR1 and CDR2 are SGHVS and FQNEAQ. Trimming cost V 6 bases and J 0 bases, with 8 bases left between them. CDR3 length: 13 residues. The CDR3 protein is CASRRGDQETQYF. The CDR3 bases are TGTGCCAGCAGAAGAGGTGACCAAGAGACCCAGTACTTC.